The 27 T cell receptor beta chains below all came from one sample that was sequenced in a study of blood T cell repertoires in COVID-19. Assay: immunoSEQ multiplex PCR; the TCRdb copy retains only in-frame clones and omits some. The sample lists 150,000 or so clones; 70% to 90% were seen once. Sequencing was carried out using peripheral blood. Receptor source: a woman aged 50 to 60 with COVID-19, enrolled during active disease.

The rearrangement links TRBV7-2 to TRBJ2-7, with D maybe TRBD2 (6 bases). The V gene lost 5 bases and the J gene lost 4 bases, with 18 bases spanning the gap. Germline assignment: CDR1 SGHTA and CDR2 FQGNSA. This CDR3 region has 15 residues. The CDR3 sequence is CASSPQGSGEYEQYF. DNA of the CDR3: TGTGCCAGCAGCCCTCAGGGTAGCGGTGAGTACGAGCAGTACTTC.

This clone was recorded only once. This chain uses TRBV7-8 with TRBJ1-4, with a weak D call TRBD1 (5 bases). CDR1 and CDR2 from the germline V gene are SGHVS and FQNEAQ. The CDR3 consists of 15 residues. Trimming pared 5 bases from V and 1 base from J, leaving 11 bases between. CDR3 nucleotide sequence: TGTGCCAGCAGCCCACCAGGGATAACTAATGAAAAACTGTTTTTT. This gives the protein CASSPPGITNEKLFF.

V is TRBV6-2 or TRBV6-3 and J is TRBJ2-7, with D perhaps matching TRBD2 (5 bases). The V end lost 0 bases, the J end lost 3 bases, and 15 bases lay between the germline ends. Germline CDR1 and CDR2: MNHEY and SVGEGT. The CDR3 is 16 residues long. DNA for the CDR3: TGTGCCAGCAGTTACTCGGACCCCTCAGAGGGCTACGAGCAGTACTTC. It codes for CASSYSDPSEGYEQYF.

This clone was picked up a small number of times. CDR3 bases: TGTGCCAGCTCACTCGATACAGGGCCTGGAAACACCATATATTTT. This encodes CASSLDTGPGNTIYF. This rearrangement joins TRBV18 to TRBJ1-3, with TRBD1 as a possible D gene (6 bases). Germline loops: CDR1 KGHSH, CDR2 LQKENI. Trimming took 4 bases from V and 2 from J, leaving 12 bases between them. The CDR3 is made up of 15 amino acids.

Comments on this clone: This sample includes further DNA sequences coding for the same CDR3. This chain joins TRBV10-3 and TRBJ2-3, with 8 bases aligning to TRBD2. The V segment lost 7 bases and the J segment 1 base; nucleotides outside the gene matches: 1. CDR1 is ENHRY and CDR2 is SYGVKD in the germline V gene. This CDR3 is 13 amino acids long. The CDR3 DNA reads as TGTGCCATCAATAGCGGGGGCACAGATACGCAGTATTTT. It specifies CAINSGGTDTQYF.

The sample holds a few counts of this clone. This chain uses TRBV19 with TRBJ2-7; 11 bases are a match to TRBD2. Germline CDR1 LNHDA, CDR2 SQIVND (reference sequence). The length of the CDR3 is 15 residues. V shed 5 bases, J shed 3 bases, and the junction held 6 bases outside the gene matches. The CDR3 nucleotides read TGTGCCAGTAGTCGACTAGCGGGGACCAGCTACGAGCAGTACTTC. Protein sequence: CASSRLAGTSYEQYF. Variable domain in full (rest from reference TRBV19 and TRBJ2-7): DGGITQSPKYLFRKEGQNVTLSCEQNLNHDAMYWYRQDPGQGLRLIYYSQIVNDFQKGDIAEGYSVSREKKESFPLTVTSAQKNPTAFYLCASSRLAGTSYEQYFGPGTRLTVT.

This chain links TRBV6-6 with TRBJ1-1, with 8 bases matching TRBD1. The CDR3 runs to 17 residues. Trimming at V came to 5 bases and at J to 1 base, leaving 12 bases not matched to a gene. CDR1 is MNHNY and CDR2 is SVGAGI in the germline V gene (reference sequence). The CDR3 loop is CASSRGQGRLKNTEAFF. The CDR3 DNA is TGTGCCAGCAGTCGCGGACAGGGAAGATTAAAGAACACTGAAGCTTTCTTT.

The rearrangement joins TRBV27 to TRBJ2-5, with 9 bases matching TRBD2. Trimming at V came to 5 bases and at J to 5 bases, leaving 9 bases not matched to a gene. This CDR3 spans 15 amino acids. CDR1 is MNHEY and CDR2 is SMNVEV in the germline V gene (reference sequence). This chain's CDR3 is CASSPRQRGVETQYF. CDR3 DNA: TGTGCCAGCAGTCCCCGGCAGCGGGGGGTGGAGACCCAGTACTTC.

In nucleotides, the CDR3 is TGTGCCAGCAGCTTACGGGGGGGCAAAGAGACCCAGTACTTC. It encodes CASSLRGGKETQYF. The chain uses TRBV7-2 and TRBJ2-5; TRBD2 matches 8 bases. With 2 bases clipped from V and 3 bases from J, the junction kept 2 bases outside the gene matches. The germline CDR1 and CDR2 sequences are SGHTA and FQGNSA. The CDR3 extends over 14 amino acids.

The rearrangement uses TRBV9 and TRBJ2-3; no clear D. The germline V and J ends were trimmed by 0 bases and 5 bases, with 10 bases remaining between them. The CDR3 runs to 14 residues. Germline CDR1 reads SGDLS; CDR2 reads YYNGEE. The DNA of the CDR3 is TGTGCCAGCAGCGTAGGGTTGGGCCAAGATACGCAGTATTTT. It encodes CASSVGLGQDTQYF. Combining the CDR3 with reference TRBV9 and TRBJ2-3 gives the whole variable domain DSGVTQTPKHLITATGQRVTLRCSPRSGDLSVYWYQQSLDQGLQFLIQYYNGEERAKGNILERFSAQQFPDLHSELNLSSLELGDSALYFCASSVGLGQDTQYFGPGTRLTVL.

This chain uses TRBV18 with TRBJ1-4, with D possibly matching TRBD1 (5 bases). CDR1 and CDR2 from the germline V gene are KGHSH and LQKENI. Trimming pared 8 bases from V and 2 bases from J, leaving 12 bases between. The CDR3 spans 14 residues. The CDR3 DNA follows: TGTGCCAGCCGGAGGGGCGGTACTAATGAAAAACTGTTTTTT. Amino acid sequence: CASRRGGTNEKLFF. Together with reference TRBV18 and TRBJ1-4, the CDR3 gives the full variable domain: NAGVMQNPRHLVRRRGQEARLRCSPMKGHSHVYWYRQLPEEGLKFMVYLQKENIIDESGMPKERFSAEFPKEGPSILRIQQVVRGDSAAYFCASRRGGTNEKLFFGSGTQLSVL.

The table lists this clone with a count of one. The rearrangement links TRBV5-5 to TRBJ2-5; TRBD1 aligns across 9 bases. V dropped 4 bases and J dropped 3; count of bases not matched to a gene: 10. The CDR3 loop spans 16 amino acids. Germline-derived CDR1 and CDR2 are SGHKS and YYEKEE (reference sequence). CDR3 sequence reads: CASSTRDRVFEETQYF. CDR3 nucleotide sequence: TGTGCCAGCAGCACCCGGGACAGGGTTTTTGAAGAGACCCAGTACTTC.

The chain has TRBV7-9 and TRBJ2-6; D perhaps matches TRBD1 (5 bases). CDR1 is SEHNR and CDR2 is FQNEAQ in the germline V gene (reference sequence). This CDR3 region has 16 residues. The V end was cut by 5 bases, the J end by 4 bases, with 15 bases between. The CDR3 DNA is TGTGCCAGCAGCCCAGGGCAGGGATCCGGGGCCAACGTCCTGACTTTC. Protein sequence: CASSPGQGSGANVLTF. Complete variable domain (other parts from reference TRBV7-9 and TRBJ2-6): DTGVSQNPRHKITKRGQNVTFRCDPISEHNRLYWYRQTLGQGPEFLTYFQNEAQLEKSRLLSDRFSAERPKGSFSTLEIQRTEQGDSAMYLCASSPGQGSGANVLTFGAGSRLTVL.

The chain carries TRBV6-2 or TRBV6-3 and TRBJ1-5; no firm D call. Trimming left V 5 bases short and J 0 bases short, with 5 bases between. CDR1 is MNHEY and CDR2 is SVGEGT in the germline V gene. The CDR3 runs 13 residues. The CDR3 protein is CASSPVSNQPQHF. The CDR3 bases are TGTGCCAGCAGTCCGGTTAGCAATCAGCCCCAGCATTTT.

This chain uses TRBV9 with TRBJ2-1; a weak D match, TRBD2 (7 bases). This CDR3 is built from 20 residues. Germline V gene data show CDR1 as SGDLS and CDR2 as YYNGEE. The ends were cut back, 4 bases at V and 0 bases at J, with 26 bases in the middle. The CDR3 sequence is CASSSLGTGGRWSSYNEQFF. As DNA, the CDR3 is TGTGCCAGCAGCTCTCTGGGGACGGGGGGCAGATGGAGCTCCTACAATGAGCAGTTCTTC.

The genes are TRBV7-7 and TRBJ2-3, with D possibly matching TRBD2 (6 bases). Germline CDR1 reads SSHAT; CDR2 reads FNYEAQ (reference sequence). V was shortened by 5 bases and J by 0 bases, with 12 bases between the two germline ends. This CDR3 has 15 residues. CDR3 region: CASSPAGISTDTQYF. In nucleotides, the CDR3 is TGTGCCAGCAGCCCGGCGGGGATTAGCACAGATACGCAGTATTTT.

V usage is TRBV2 and J usage is TRBJ2-2, with D maybe TRBD1 (6 bases). Deletions cut 5 bases from V and 7 bases from J, with 20 bases between. The CDR3 runs to 16 residues. The germline CDR1 and CDR2 sequences are SNHLY and FYNNEI. CDR3 residues: CASSFDSQGWGGELFF. CDR3 sequence (DNA): TGTGCCAGCAGTTTTGATTCTCAGGGGTGGGGCGGGGAGCTGTTTTTT.

This clone is a singleton in its sample. The chain has TRBV27 and TRBJ1-2; TRBD1 matches at 8 bases. The CDR3 spans 17 residues. Germline assignment: CDR1 MNHEY and CDR2 SMNVEV (reference sequence). J gave up 3 bases and V 5 bases, and 14 bases lay outside the gene matches. CDR3 in amino acids: CASSQTWDRLPHYGYTF. The CDR3 region has the DNA TGTGCCAGCAGTCAGACTTGGGACAGGCTGCCTCACTATGGCTACACCTTC.

The V and J genes are TRBV24-1 and TRBJ1-2; 12 nucleotides line up with TRBD1. Per germline, CDR1 KGHDR and CDR2 SFDVKD. The V segment lost 2 bases and the J segment 8 bases; nucleotides outside the gene matches: 8. The CDR3 has 16 amino acids. The CDR3, as DNA: TGTGCCACCAGTGATTCCGGGACAGGGGGCGAGTTGGGCTACACCTTC. This sequence encodes CATSDSGTGGELGYTF.

The rearrangement uses TRBV7-9 and TRBJ1-2; 7 nucleotides agree with TRBD1. The CDR3 runs 14 residues. The ends lost 5 bases at V and 2 bases at J; junction bases unmatched: 5. Germline CDR1 reads SEHNR; CDR2 reads FQNEAQ (reference sequence). Here the CDR3 DNA reads TGTGCCAGCAGCCCGAGGGGGCAGAACTATGGCTACACCTTC. Translating it yields CASSPRGQNYGYTF.

J is TRBJ2-3 and V is TRBV5-1; D gene ambiguous. V was shortened by 0 bases and J by 0 bases, with 5 bases between the two germline ends. CDR1 and CDR2 (germline): SGHRS, YFSETQ. The CDR3 spans 14 residues. DNA for the CDR3: TGCGCCAGCAGCTTGGACAGTAGCACAGATACGCAGTATTTT. It specifies CASSLDSSTDTQYF. Full variable domain (remainder filled in from reference TRBV5-1 and TRBJ2-3): KAGVTQTPRYLIKTRGQQVTLSCSPISGHRSVSWYQQTPGQGLQFLFEYFSETQRNKGNFPGRFSGRQFSNSRSEMNVSTLELGDSALYLCASSLDSSTDTQYFGPGTRLTVL.

The chain links TRBV3-1 (or the pseudogene TRBV3-2) to TRBJ2-7, with 7 bases matching TRBD1. V shed 4 bases and J 2 bases; nucleotides not matched to a gene: 5. The CDR3 sequence is 14 residues long. CDR1 is LGHDT and CDR2 is YNNKEL in the germline V gene (reference sequence). As DNA, the CDR3 is TGTGCCAGCAGCCCCAGGGGGACCGCCTACGAGCAGTACTTC. Translating gives CASSPRGTAYEQYF.

V usage is TRBV28 and J usage is TRBJ1-2, with D possibly matching TRBD1 (5 bases). V gave up 5 bases and J gave up 2 bases, with 15 bases separating them. There are 15 residues in the CDR3. The germline gives CDR1 MDHEN, CDR2 SYDVKM. The CDR3 spells CASSAPLGQNYGYTF. The CDR3 region has the DNA TGTGCCAGCAGTGCCCCGCTTGGACAAAACTATGGCTACACCTTC.

The genes are TRBV5-6 and TRBJ1-5, with TRBD1 matching over 7 bases. Germline lookup yields CDR1 SGHDT and CDR2 YYEEEE. This CDR3 is built from 14 residues. The ends lost 4 bases at V and 4 bases at J; junction bases unmatched: 5. CDR3 bases: TGTGCCAGCAGCAACAGGGGTTGGAATCAGCCCCAGCATTTT. As protein: CASSNRGWNQPQHF. Combining the CDR3 with reference TRBV5-6 and TRBJ1-5 gives the whole variable domain DAGVTQSPTHLIKTRGQQVTLRCSPKSGHDTVSWYQQALGQGPQFIFQYYEEEERQRGNFPDRFSGHQFPNYSSELNVNALLLGDSALYLCASSNRGWNQPQHFGDGTRLSIL.

This chain uses TRBV11-2 with TRBJ2-3; D may be TRBD2 (6 bases). The CDR3 has 15 residues. The V and J ends lost 0 bases and 3 bases respectively, with 10 bases between them. CDR1 and CDR2 (germline): SGHAT, FQNNGV. The CDR3 reads CASSLESGRTDTQYF. The CDR3 DNA sequence: TGTGCCAGCAGCTTAGAGTCGGGGAGGACAGATACGCAGTATTTT.

This clone has just a few counts. The chain has TRBV6-5 and TRBJ1-1, with TRBD1 identical over 7 bases. This CDR3 is built from 16 residues. Trimming removed 4 bases from V and 0 bases from J; junction bases left unmatched: 8. Germline V lookup: CDR1 MNHEY, CDR2 SVGAGI. CDR3 DNA: TGTGCCAGCAGTTCTCGGGACAGATTCATGAACACTGAAGCTTTCTTT. This gives the protein CASSSRDRFMNTEAFF.

The chain has TRBV18 and TRBJ2-3; TRBD2 aligns across 9 bases. The CDR3 loop spans 17 amino acids. The V and J ends lost 2 bases and 0 bases, in that order; junction bases with no gene match: 6. Germline loops: CDR1 KGHSH, CDR2 LQKENI. The chain's CDR3 is CASSPARGGTSTDTQYF. The CDR3 DNA follows: TGTGCCAGCTCACCAGCGCGGGGGGGAACTAGCACAGATACGCAGTATTTT.